Presented here are 15 T cell receptor beta chains from one specimen sequenced in a study of TIL therapy for anti-PD-1-resistant metastatic lung cancer. The immunoSEQ assay was v3. Measured with immunoSEQ multiplex PCR; TCRdb has only the in-frame clones, and not every one. Altogether 25,000 to 40,000 clones are present, roughly 69% being singletons, with the ten largest covering around 2.9%. Time point here: pre-treatment sample, taken before nivolumab and TIL therapy. The specimen comprised blood, sampled at baseline. The receptors originated from a woman aged 30 to 85 with non-small cell lung cancer.

CDR3 nucleotides: TGCGCCAGCAGGCCAGGACTAGCGGGAGATGGTGAGCAGTTCTTC. As protein: CASRPGLAGDGEQFF. This sequence joins TRBV10-2 and TRBJ2-1; TRBD2 matches 13 bases. With V trimmed by 6 bases and J by 9 bases, 8 bases remained unmatched. The V gene's germline CDR1 is WSHSY and CDR2 SAAADI. This CDR3 contains 15 residues.

The chain employs TRBV18 and TRBJ2-3, with 8 bases that match TRBD1. Per the germline V gene, CDR1 is KGHSH and CDR2 is LQKENI. V lost 5 bases, J lost 0 bases, and 10 bases stayed unmatched. This CDR3 region has 17 residues. The CDR3 reads CASSRQGISSSTDTQYF. CDR3 nucleotide sequence: TGTGCCAGCTCAAGACAGGGGATCTCCTCTAGCACAGATACGCAGTATTTT.

This clone was counted a few times. The chain joins TRBV7-9 to TRBJ2-7, with D perhaps matching TRBD1 (5 bases). The CDR3 totals 16 residues. The V end was cut by 3 bases, the J end by 0 bases, with 15 bases between. Germline CDR1 SEHNR, CDR2 FQNEAQ (reference sequence). The CDR3 DNA reads TGTGCCAGCAGCTTGGTAGGGGCGGAAAGCTCCTACGAGCAGTACTTC. This codes for CASSLVGAESSYEQYF.

The rearrangement uses TRBV7-2 and TRBJ2-5; D is perhaps TRBD2 (6 bases). Germline V gene lookup returns CDR1 SGHTA and CDR2 FQGNSA. Trimming took off 2 bases at V and 5 bases at J, with 9 bases between the two ends. The CDR3 is 13 residues long. The CDR3 sequence is CASSLRSGETQYF. The CDR3 DNA follows: TGTGCCAGCAGCTTAAGAAGCGGGGAGACCCAGTACTTC.

The chain carries TRBV19 and TRBJ2-7, with D uncertain. This CDR3 contains 14 residues. The V end lost 5 bases, the J end lost 0 bases, and 11 bases lay between the germline ends. Germline CDR1 and CDR2: LNHDA and SQIVND (reference sequence). CDR3: CASSPQVRSYEQYF. CDR3 sequence (DNA): TGTGCCAGTAGTCCCCAGGTCCGCTCCTACGAGCAGTACTTC. Variable domain in full (rest from reference TRBV19 and TRBJ2-7): DGGITQSPKYLFRKEGQNVTLSCEQNLNHDAMYWYRQDPGQGLRLIYYSQIVNDFQKGDIAEGYSVSREKKESFPLTVTSAQKNPTAFYLCASSPQVRSYEQYFGPGTRLTVT.

The chain links TRBV7-2 to TRBJ2-5; D might be TRBD1 (5 bases). This CDR3 contains 15 residues. Per the germline V gene, CDR1 is SGHTA and CDR2 is FQGNSA. The V end lost 3 bases, the J end lost 1 base, and 12 bases lay between the germline ends. CDR3 sequence (DNA): TGTGCCAGCAGCTTTATTGACAGATCCCAAGAGACCCAGTACTTC. Translated: CASSFIDRSQETQYF. Complete variable domain (other parts from reference TRBV7-2 and TRBJ2-5): GAGVSQSPSNKVTEKGKDVELRCDPISGHTALYWYRQSLGQGLEFLIYFQGNSAPDKSGLPSDRFSAERTGGSVSTLTIQRTQQEDSAVYLCASSFIDRSQETQYFGPGTRLLVL.

The chain couples TRBV6-5 to TRBJ2-2, with 7 bases identical to TRBD2. V lost 3 bases and J lost 0; bases outside the gene matches: 1. In germline, CDR1 is MNHEY, CDR2 SVGAGI. The CDR3 loop spans 15 amino acids. DNA for the CDR3: TGTGCCAGCAGTTATCTAGCGGCGAACACCGGGGAGCTGTTTTTT. Translating gives CASSYLAANTGELFF.

The chain uses TRBV2 and TRBJ2-1, with TRBD2 identical over 11 bases. The junction had 5 bases not matched to a gene; V was cut back by 4 bases and J by 9 bases. The germline V gene encodes CDR1 SNHLY and CDR2 FYNNEI. The CDR3 has 14 amino acids. The CDR3 sequence: CASSVGLAGGEQFF. DNA of the CDR3: TGTGCCAGCAGTGTCGGACTAGCGGGTGGTGAGCAGTTCTTC. Together with reference TRBV2 and TRBJ2-1, the CDR3 gives the full variable domain: EPEVTQTPSHQVTQMGQEVILRCVPISNHLYFYWYRQILGQKVEFLVSFYNNEISEKSEIFDDQFSVERPDGSNFTLKIRSTKLEDSAMYFCASSVGLAGGEQFFGPGTRLTVL.

This chain uses TRBV14 with TRBJ2-7; TRBD1 matches at 7 bases. Germline lookup yields CDR1 SGHDN and CDR2 FVKESK. Losses at the gene ends were 4 bases for V and 4 bases for J; bases not matched to a gene: 7. The CDR3 contains 14 residues. The CDR3: CASSPYVTGYEQYF. For the CDR3, the DNA is TGTGCCAGCAGCCCCTACGTGACAGGGTACGAGCAGTACTTC.

The chain employs TRBV14 and TRBJ1-2, with a possible D match to TRBD1 (6 bases). The ends were cut back, 3 bases at V and 4 bases at J, with 9 bases in the middle. The CDR3 consists of 13 residues. The germline V gene has CDR1 SGHDN and CDR2 FVKESK. CDR3 sequence (DNA): TGTGCCAGCAGCCATGAGACAGGCTATGGCTACACCTTC. Protein product: CASSHETGYGYTF.

CDR3 bases: TGTGCCAGCAGTGAAAGGGTAGCGGGACGGCAGTACTTC. Protein: CASSERVAGRQYF. The V call is TRBV2, the J call TRBJ2-7; 8 nucleotides line up with TRBD2. CDR3 length: 13 amino acids. Germline V gene lookup returns CDR1 SNHLY and CDR2 FYNNEI. Trimming took 2 bases from V and 9 from J; bases not matched to a gene: 6.

In its sample, this clone was seen once. The chain employs TRBV6-6 and TRBJ2-1; 8 bases map to TRBD2. The CDR3 runs to 16 residues. Germline-derived CDR1 and CDR2 are MNHNY and SVGAGI (reference sequence). V was pared by 10 bases and J by 0 bases, with 11 bases of the junction left unmatched. The CDR3 DNA follows: TGTGCCACGGAGGGTAGCGGGGAATCCTCCTACAATGAGCAGTTCTTC. Amino acids: CATEGSGESSYNEQFF.

The V gene is TRBV11-3, the J gene TRBJ2-3, with TRBD2 as a possible D gene (5 bases). The CDR3 length is 12 residues. The germline V and J ends were trimmed by 8 bases and 2 bases, with 8 bases remaining between them. CDR1 and CDR2 from the germline V gene are SGHNT and YENEEA. The CDR3 here is CASGENTDTQYF. DNA of the CDR3: TGTGCCAGCGGGGAGAACACAGATACGCAGTATTTT.

This clone was counted a few times. The genes are TRBV11-2 and TRBJ2-7; TRBD2 matches at 10 bases. This CDR3 comprises 16 residues. V lost 5 bases to trimming and J lost 7 bases; unmatched junction nucleotides: 14. Germline loops: CDR1 SGHAT, CDR2 FQNNGV. CDR3 coding DNA: TGTGCCAGCAGCCAGTGGCTAGCGGGAGAACGCGAAGAGCAGTACTTC. It is translated as CASSQWLAGEREEQYF. Looking up the rest from reference TRBV11-2 and TRBJ2-7 gives the full variable domain: EAGVAQSPRYKIIEKRQSVAFWCNPISGHATLYWYQQILGQGPKLLIQFQNNGVVDDSQLPKDRFSAERLKGVDSTLKIQPAKLEDSAVYLCASSQWLAGEREEQYFGPGTRLTVT.

The chain employs TRBV5-1 and TRBJ2-1; D is undetermined. In germline, CDR1 is SGHRS, CDR2 YFSETQ. The CDR3 loop spans 13 amino acids. Between the trimmed V and J ends, which lost 2 bases and 8 bases, there was a span of 11 bases. In DNA, the CDR3 is TGCGCCAGCAGCTTCGGTGGATGGGATGAGCAGTTCTTC. Translating gives CASSFGGWDEQFF.